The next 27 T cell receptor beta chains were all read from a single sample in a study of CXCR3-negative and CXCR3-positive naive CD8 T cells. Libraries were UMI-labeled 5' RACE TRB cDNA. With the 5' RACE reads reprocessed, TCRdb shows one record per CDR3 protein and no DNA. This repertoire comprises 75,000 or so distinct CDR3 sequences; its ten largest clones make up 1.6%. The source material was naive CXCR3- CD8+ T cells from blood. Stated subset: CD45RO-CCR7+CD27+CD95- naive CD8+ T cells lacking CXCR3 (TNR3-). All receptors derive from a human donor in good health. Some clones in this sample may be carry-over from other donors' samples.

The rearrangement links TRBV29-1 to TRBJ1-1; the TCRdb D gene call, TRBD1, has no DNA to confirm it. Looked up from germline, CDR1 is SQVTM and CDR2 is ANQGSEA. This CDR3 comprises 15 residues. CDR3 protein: CSVLGRGGLGTEAFF.

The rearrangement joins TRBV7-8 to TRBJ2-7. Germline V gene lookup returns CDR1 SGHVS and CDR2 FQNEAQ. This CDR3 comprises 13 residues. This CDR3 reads CASSLWGSDEQYF.

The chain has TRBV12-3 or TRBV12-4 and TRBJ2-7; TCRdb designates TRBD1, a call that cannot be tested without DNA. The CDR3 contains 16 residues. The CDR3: CASSLAAGDLFYEQYF.

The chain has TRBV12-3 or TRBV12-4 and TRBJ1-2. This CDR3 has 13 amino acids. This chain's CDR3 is CASSLWGSQGYTF.

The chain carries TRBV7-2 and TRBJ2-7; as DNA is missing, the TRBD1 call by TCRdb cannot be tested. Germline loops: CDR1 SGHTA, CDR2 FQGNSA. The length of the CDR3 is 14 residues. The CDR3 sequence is CASSPFGGADEQYF.

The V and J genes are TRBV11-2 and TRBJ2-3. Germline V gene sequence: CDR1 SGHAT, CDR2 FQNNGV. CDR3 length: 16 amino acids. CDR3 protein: CASSSIRTESTDTQYF.

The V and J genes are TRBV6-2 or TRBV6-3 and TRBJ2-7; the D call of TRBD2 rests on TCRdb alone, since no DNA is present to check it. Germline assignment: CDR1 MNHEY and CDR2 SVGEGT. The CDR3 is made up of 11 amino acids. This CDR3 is CASRTGTSKYF.

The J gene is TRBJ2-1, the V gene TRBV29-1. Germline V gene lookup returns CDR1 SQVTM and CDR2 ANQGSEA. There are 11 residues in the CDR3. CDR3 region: CSVEDQNEQFF.

CDR3 protein: CASSYLASITDAQYF. The chain links TRBV6-2 or TRBV6-3 to TRBJ2-3. The germline V gene encodes CDR1 MNHEY and CDR2 SVGEGT. CDR3 size: 15 residues.

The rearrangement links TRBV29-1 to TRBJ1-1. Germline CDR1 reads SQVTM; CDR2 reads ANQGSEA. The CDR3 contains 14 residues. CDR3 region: CSVRDPTVNTEAFF.

CDR3 amino acids: CASSDKRYTDTQYF. The chain uses TRBV10-1 and TRBJ2-3; TCRdb selects TRBD2, and the lack of DNA leaves this call unchecked. The germline V gene encodes CDR1 WNHNN and CDR2 SYGVQD (reference sequence). CDR3 size: 14 residues.

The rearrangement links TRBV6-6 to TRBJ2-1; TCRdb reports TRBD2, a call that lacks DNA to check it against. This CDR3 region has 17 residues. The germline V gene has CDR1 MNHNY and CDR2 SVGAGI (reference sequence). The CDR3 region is CASSYPSTSDSYNEQFF.

The CDR3 loop reads CASTDGSSPFYEQYF. This chain links TRBV6-2 or TRBV6-3 with TRBJ2-7. Germline V gene sequence: CDR1 MNHEY, CDR2 SVGEGT. The CDR3 covers 15 residues.

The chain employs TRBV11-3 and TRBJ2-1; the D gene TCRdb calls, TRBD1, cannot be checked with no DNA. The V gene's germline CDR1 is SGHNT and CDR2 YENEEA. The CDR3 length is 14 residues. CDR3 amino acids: CASSPWTNRGEQFF.

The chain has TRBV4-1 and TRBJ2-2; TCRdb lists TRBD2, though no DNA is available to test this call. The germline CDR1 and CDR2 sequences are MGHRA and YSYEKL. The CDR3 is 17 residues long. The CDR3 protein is CASSPSPRTSNTGELFF.

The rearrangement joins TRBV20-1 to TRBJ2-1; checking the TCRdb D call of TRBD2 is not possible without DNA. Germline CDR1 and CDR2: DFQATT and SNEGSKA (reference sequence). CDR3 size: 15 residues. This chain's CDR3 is CSAPTSGGSYNEQFF.

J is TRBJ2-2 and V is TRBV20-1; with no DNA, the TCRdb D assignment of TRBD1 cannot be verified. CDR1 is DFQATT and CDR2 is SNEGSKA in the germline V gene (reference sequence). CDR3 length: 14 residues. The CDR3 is CSARDETVRGELFF.

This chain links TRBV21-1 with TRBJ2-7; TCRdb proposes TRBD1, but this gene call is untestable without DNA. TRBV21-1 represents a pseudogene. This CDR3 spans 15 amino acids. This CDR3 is CASSRLMGARYEQYF.

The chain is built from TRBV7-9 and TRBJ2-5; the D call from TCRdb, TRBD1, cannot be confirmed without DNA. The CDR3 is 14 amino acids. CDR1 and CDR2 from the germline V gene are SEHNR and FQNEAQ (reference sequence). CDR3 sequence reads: CASSLAGREETQYF.

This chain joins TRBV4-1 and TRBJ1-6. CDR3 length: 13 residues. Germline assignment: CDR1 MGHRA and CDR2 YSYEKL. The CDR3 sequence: CASSQDWGSPLHF.

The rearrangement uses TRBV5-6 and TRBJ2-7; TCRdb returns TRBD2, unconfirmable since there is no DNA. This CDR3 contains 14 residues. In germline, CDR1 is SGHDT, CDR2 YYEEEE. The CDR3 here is CASSLVGLAYEQYF.

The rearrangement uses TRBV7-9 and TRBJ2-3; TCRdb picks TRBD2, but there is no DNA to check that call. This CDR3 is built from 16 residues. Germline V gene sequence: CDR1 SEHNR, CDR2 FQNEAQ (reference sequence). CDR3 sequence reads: CASSLGFRDFTDTQYF.

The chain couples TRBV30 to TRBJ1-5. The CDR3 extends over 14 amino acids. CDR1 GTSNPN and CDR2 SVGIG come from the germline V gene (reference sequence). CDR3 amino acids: CAWSGVNSNQPQHF.

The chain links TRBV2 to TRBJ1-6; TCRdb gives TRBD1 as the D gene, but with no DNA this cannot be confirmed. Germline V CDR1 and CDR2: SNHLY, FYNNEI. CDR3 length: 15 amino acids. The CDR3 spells CASSEGTGFNSPLHF. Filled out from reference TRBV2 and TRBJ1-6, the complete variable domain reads EPEVTQTPSHQVTQMGQEVILRCVPISNHLYFYWYRQILGQKVEFLVSFYNNEISEKSEIFDDQFSVERPDGSNFTLKIRSTKLEDSAMYFCASSEGTGFNSPLHFGNGTRLTVT.

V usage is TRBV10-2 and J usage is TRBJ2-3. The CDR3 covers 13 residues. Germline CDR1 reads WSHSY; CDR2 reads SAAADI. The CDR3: CASSESVGDTQYF.

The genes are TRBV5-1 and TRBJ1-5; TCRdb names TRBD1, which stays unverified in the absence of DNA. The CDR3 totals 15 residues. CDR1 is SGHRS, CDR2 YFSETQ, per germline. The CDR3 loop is CASSLGEGARQPQHF.

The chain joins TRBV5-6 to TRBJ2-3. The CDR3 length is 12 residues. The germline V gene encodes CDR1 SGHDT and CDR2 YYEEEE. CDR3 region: CASSSAAYTQYF.